Below, 17 T cell receptor beta chains from the same sample are listed, as sequenced in a study of blood T cell repertoires in COVID-19. Profiled with immunoSEQ multiplex PCR; TCRdb holds only in-frame clones, not every one. Of 40,000 to 50,000 clones listed, about 86% are singletons. The sequencing input was peripheral blood. These receptors were taken from a man between 35 and 55 years old with active COVID-19.

The count of this clone is one. The chain employs TRBV5-1 and TRBJ2-7; 10 bases match TRBD2. Germline values: CDR1 SGHRS, CDR2 YFSETQ. The CDR3 runs to 14 residues. V trimming: 5 bases; J trimming: 4 bases; junction bases outside the gene matches: 6. The CDR3 nucleotides read TGCGCCAGCAGAGAAGCGGGAGGGTCATACGAGCAGTACTTC. It is translated as CASREAGGSYEQYF.

The genes are TRBV3-1 (or the pseudogene TRBV3-2) and TRBJ1-1; a weak D match, TRBD1 (6 bases). This CDR3 region has 14 residues. The V end lost 1 base, the J end lost 3 bases, and 9 bases lay between the germline ends. Per germline, CDR1 LGHDT and CDR2 YNNKEL (reference sequence). As DNA, the CDR3 is TGTGCCAGCAGCCAAGTGGGGGGGCACACTGAAGCTTTCTTT. Translation gives CASSQVGGHTEAFF.

A remark on this clone: At one of its ends the junction is not consistent with the germline gene, which may arise from a read error. The rearrangement links TRBV3-1 (or the pseudogene TRBV3-2) to TRBJ1-1; 9 nucleotides match TRBD1. CDR1 and CDR2 from the germline V gene are LGHDT and YNNKEL (reference sequence). This CDR3 comprises 14 residues. The chain's CDR3 is CASSQGQGSTEAFF. The CDR3 coding sequence is TGTGCCAGCAGTCAAGGACAGGGGAGCACTGAAGCTTTCTTT.

This chain connects TRBV7-2 to TRBJ2-7; D gene ambiguous. This CDR3 has 13 residues. Germline V CDR1 and CDR2: SGHTA, FQGNSA. V was shortened by 5 bases and J by 9 bases, with 17 bases between the two germline ends. CDR3: CASSELAARGQYF. The CDR3 nucleotides read TGTGCCAGCAGCGAACTGGCAGCACGAGGGCAGTACTTC.

V gene TRBV5-4 combines with J gene TRBJ2-7; TRBD1 matches at 8 bases. CDR1 and CDR2 from the germline V gene are SGHNT and YYREEE (reference sequence). The trim removed 2 bases at V and 6 bases at J, leaving 4 bases unmatched. The length of the CDR3 is 13 residues. CDR3 loop: CASSFNRGSEQYF. The CDR3 nucleotides read TGTGCCAGCAGCTTCAACAGGGGGAGCGAGCAGTACTTC.

This clone was detected only a few times. The chain links TRBV7-8 to TRBJ1-2; 7 bases line up with TRBD1. Germline V gene data show CDR1 as SGHVS and CDR2 as FQNEAQ. The CDR3 covers 16 residues. Trimming took 1 base from V and 5 from J; bases not matched to a gene: 10. CDR3 sequence reads: CASSLEGSGGIYGYTF. In DNA, the CDR3 is TGTGCCAGCAGCTTAGAGGGTTCAGGGGGGATATATGGCTACACCTTC.

The chain carries TRBV29-1 and TRBJ2-7; 7 bases fit TRBD1. Germline loops: CDR1 SQVTM, CDR2 ANQGSEA. V shed 5 bases, J shed 4 bases, and the junction held 5 bases outside the gene matches. The CDR3 totals 12 residues. The CDR3 nucleotides are TGCAGCGTTACGGGACAGACTTACGAGCAGTACTTC. This translates into CSVTGQTYEQYF.

This clone was counted between two and nine times. The chain links TRBV5-5 to TRBJ2-7, with D perhaps TRBD1 (6 bases). The length of the CDR3 is 15 residues. CDR1 is SGHKS and CDR2 is YYEKEE in the germline V gene (reference sequence). Trimming cost V 4 bases and J 2 bases, with 16 bases left between them. This chain's CDR3 is CASSLNRAGAYEQYF. The CDR3, as DNA: TGTGCCAGCAGCCTCAACAGGGCCGGGGCCTACGAGCAGTACTTC. The full variable domain, its missing parts supplied by reference TRBV5-5 and TRBJ2-7, is DAGVTQSPTHLIKTRGQQVTLRCSPISGHKSVSWYQQVLGQGPQFIFQYYEKEERGRGNFPDRFSARQFPNYSSELNVNALLLGDSALYLCASSLNRAGAYEQYFGPGTRLTVT.

The chain combines TRBV9 with TRBJ2-3, with 13 bases lining up with TRBD2. CDR3 length: 15 residues. V lost 4 bases to trimming and J lost 4 bases; unmatched junction nucleotides: 3. CDR1 SGDLS and CDR2 YYNGEE come from the germline V gene. CDR3: CASSTSGRAPDTQYF. The CDR3 coding sequence is TGTGCCAGCAGCACTAGCGGGAGGGCCCCAGATACGCAGTATTTT.

The chain has TRBV5-6 and TRBJ2-7, with D tentatively TRBD2 (6 bases). The germline V gene has CDR1 SGHDT and CDR2 YYEEEE. The germline V and J ends were trimmed by 1 base and 7 bases, with 15 bases remaining between them. The CDR3 is 14 residues long. CDR3 DNA: TGTGCCAGCAGCTTGTTCGGGAGCGGCCCGGAGCAGTACTTC. Protein: CASSLFGSGPEQYF.

This clone was detected only once. This sequence joins TRBV6-6 and TRBJ2-1, with 9 bases matching TRBD2. The germline V gene has CDR1 MNHNY and CDR2 SVGAGI (reference sequence). V was pared by 8 bases and J by 8 bases, with 13 bases of the junction left unmatched. The CDR3 consists of 15 residues. The CDR3 nucleotides read TGTGCCAGCCGCCTTCTGCGGGAGGGCCTCTATGAGCAGTTCTTC. Translation gives CASRLLREGLYEQFF.

The chain employs TRBV5-1 and TRBJ1-2; the match to TRBD1 covers 7 bases. Trimming removed 0 bases from V and 4 bases from J; junction bases left unmatched: 6. The germline gives CDR1 SGHRS, CDR2 YFSETQ. CDR3 length equals 15 residues. The CDR3 nucleotides read TGCGCCAGCAGCTTGGACTCGGGACAGCGCTATGGCTACACCTTC. Translation: CASSLDSGQRYGYTF. Together with reference TRBV5-1 and TRBJ1-2, the CDR3 gives the full variable domain: KAGVTQTPRYLIKTRGQQVTLSCSPISGHRSVSWYQQTPGQGLQFLFEYFSETQRNKGNFPGRFSGRQFSNSRSEMNVSTLELGDSALYLCASSLDSGQRYGYTFGSGTRLTVV.

The CDR3 protein is CASSLFGRAEETQYF. CDR3 DNA: TGTGCCAGCAGTTTATTCGGGAGGGCCGAAGAGACCCAGTACTTC. The rearrangement joins TRBV28 to TRBJ2-5; 8 positions match TRBD2. The CDR3 is 15 amino acids. Trimming cost V 1 base and J 3 bases; bases outside gene matches: 4. Germline-derived CDR1 and CDR2 are MDHEN and SYDVKM.

In DNA, the CDR3 is TGTGCCAGCAGTTTCCGGACAGGGTCCCCCTCTGGCTACACCTTC. Encoded protein: CASSFRTGSPSGYTF. This chain uses TRBV27 with TRBJ1-2; TRBD1 aligns across 8 bases. This CDR3 spans 15 amino acids. From germline, CDR1 is MNHEY and CDR2 SMNVEV (reference sequence). With V trimmed by 3 bases and J by 7 bases, 10 bases remained unmatched.

This chain connects TRBV5-6 to TRBJ2-7; possibly TRBD2 for D (6 bases). The CDR3 runs 15 residues. CDR1 is SGHDT and CDR2 is YYEEEE in the germline V gene. V dropped 4 bases and J dropped 4 bases, with 18 bases sitting between them. The CDR3: CASSASSSGGYEQYF. The DNA for the CDR3 is TGTGCCAGCAGCGCTTCGAGTAGCGGAGGATACGAGCAGTACTTC.

The J gene is TRBJ1-1, the V gene TRBV2; 9 bases line up with TRBD1. Germline assignment: CDR1 SNHLY and CDR2 FYNNEI. The CDR3 covers 13 residues. With 11 bases clipped from V and 2 bases from J, the junction kept 6 bases outside the gene matches. In DNA form, the CDR3 reads TGTGCCGGGGGGACAGGGATAAACACTGAAGCTTTCTTT. Its translation: CAGGTGINTEAFF.

The table lists this clone with a few counts. V is TRBV5-6 and J is TRBJ2-7, with 9 bases lining up with TRBD1. V trimming: 3 bases; J trimming: 5 bases; junction bases outside the gene matches: 0. Germline assignment: CDR1 SGHDT and CDR2 YYEEEE. CDR3 length equals 12 residues. CDR3 nucleotide sequence: TGTGCCAGCAGCTGGGACAGGGACGAGCAGTACTTC. Residues: CASSWDRDEQYF.